The present entry profiles one T cell receptor beta chain with its context. This sample stems from a study of control samples from healthy donors and cancer patients. Method: immunoSEQ multiplex PCR; TCRdb's copy keeps in-frame clones and lacks some. The repertoire includes over 150,000 clones, about 94% of them detected once, and approximately 6% sits in the top ten. Germline V gives CDR1 SNHLY, CDR2 FYNNEI. The CDR3 loop spans 13 amino acids. Deletions cut 5 bases from V and 3 bases from J, with 10 bases between. Material for sequencing was blood. The sequence derives from a man aged 35-49 years in good health. The genes are TRBV2 and TRBJ1-2; D unclear. The chain's CDR3 is CASSFYLDYGYTF. As DNA, the CDR3 is TGTGCCAGCAGTTTTTACTTAGACTATGGCTACACCTTC.